What follows are 32 T cell receptor beta chains derived from one specimen sequenced in a study of identical twins' blood T cells. TCRdb analysed the 5' RACE reads with MiXCR anew, one entry per CDR3 protein. The sample includes 350,000 to 400,000 distinct CDR3 sequences, about 28% seen only once; the top ten take roughly 5.5%. Sequencing input: PBMCs. Every receptor here comes from a woman aged 18 to 55 in good health.

The sample holds many counts of this clonotype. The gene calls are TRBV20-1 and TRBJ2-4; D possibly corresponds to TRBD2 (7 bases). The CDR3 sequence is 13 residues long. Germline CDR1 and CDR2: DFQATT and SNEGSKA (reference sequence). V lost 0 bases and J 10 bases, leaving 13 bases between the germline ends. The CDR3 spells CSARDLGGTIQYF. CDR3 DNA sequence: TGCAGTGCTAGAGACCTGGGAGGGACAATTCAGTACTTC.

A few counts support this clonotype. The V call is TRBV10-3, the J call TRBJ2-7, with 10 nucleotides matching TRBD1. The length of the CDR3 is 16 residues. CDR1 ENHRY and CDR2 SYGVKD come from the germline V gene. The J segment lost 1 base and the V segment lost 4 bases, leaving 7 bases of the junction unmatched. The CDR3: CAISAPGQGTSYEQYF. In DNA form, the CDR3 reads TGTGCCATCAGTGCCCCGGGACAGGGGACTTCCTACGAGCAGTACTTC.

The V call is TRBV7-3, the J call TRBJ1-4, with D maybe TRBD1 (5 bases). V lost 5 bases, J lost 8 bases, and 12 bases lay in between. This CDR3 comprises 13 residues. Germline V gives CDR1 SGHTA, CDR2 FQGTGA. Written as DNA, the CDR3 is TGTGCCAGCAGCCCAGGGACGGGGGAAAAACTGTTTTTT. This sequence encodes CASSPGTGEKLFF.

J is TRBJ1-1 and V is TRBV7-6; 8 bases match TRBD1. The CDR3 consists of 15 residues. Unmatched junction bases numbered 8, after V lost 5 bases and J lost 3 bases. CDR1 and CDR2 (germline): SGHVS, FNYEAQ. The CDR3 is CASSPRGQVDTEAFF. The DNA for the CDR3 is TGTGCCAGCAGCCCACGGGGACAGGTGGACACTGAAGCTTTCTTT. Complete variable domain (other parts from reference TRBV7-6 and TRBJ1-1): GAGVSQSPRYKVTKRGQDVALRCDPISGHVSLYWYRQALGQGPEFLTYFNYEAQQDKSGLPNDRFSAERPEGSISTLTIQRTEQRDSAMYRCASSPRGQVDTEAFFGQGTRLTVV.

The genes are TRBV6-5 and TRBJ2-1, with a weak D call TRBD2 (6 bases). Trimming shortened V by 6 bases and J by 7 bases, and 19 bases separated the two germline ends. The CDR3 loop spans 15 amino acids. Looked up from germline, CDR1 is MNHEY and CDR2 is SVGAGI. The CDR3 bases are TGTGCCAGCAGCCTCACGGGAGCAGGAGGAAATGAGCAGTTCTTC. Protein sequence: CASSLTGAGGNEQFF.

A few counts support this clonotype. This rearrangement joins TRBV12-3 or TRBV12-4 to TRBJ2-7, with D possibly TRBD2 on 6 matching bases. The V end lost 4 bases, the J end lost 4 bases, and 14 bases lay between the germline ends. The CDR3 is 14 residues long. Written as DNA, the CDR3 is TGTGCCAGCAGTTCCCGCGGGGCTCTTTACGAGCAGTACTTC. This codes for CASSSRGALYEQYF.

The CDR3 nucleotides are TGCGCCAGCAGCTTGGTTGACCACCGACAGCTGAACACTGAAGCTTTCTTT. Amino acids: CASSLVDHRQLNTEAFF. J is TRBJ1-1 and V is TRBV5-1, with D perhaps matching TRBD1 (5 bases). The V gene lost 0 bases and the J gene lost 0 bases, with 15 bases spanning the gap. The CDR3 loop spans 17 amino acids. Germline V lookup: CDR1 SGHRS, CDR2 YFSETQ.

V gene TRBV3-1 combines with J gene TRBJ1-1, with a weak D call TRBD1 (5 bases). The V gene lost 3 bases and the J gene lost 3 bases, with 11 bases spanning the gap. Germline assignment: CDR1 LGHDT and CDR2 YNNKEL (reference sequence). The CDR3 covers 14 residues. The DNA for the CDR3 is TGTGCCAGCAGCCAGGTGATGGGGGACACTGAAGCTTTCTTT. Translating it yields CASSQVMGDTEAFF.

This clonotype was recorded at least ten times. This chain uses TRBV11-2 with TRBJ2-1; 8 bases are a match to TRBD2. The J segment lost 5 bases and the V segment lost 5 bases, leaving 5 bases of the junction unmatched. CDR1 is SGHAT, CDR2 FQNNGV, per germline. The CDR3 is 14 residues long. The DNA of the CDR3 is TGTGCCAGCAGCACCGGGACTAGAAACAATGAGCAGTTCTTC. This translates into CASSTGTRNNEQFF.

This clonotype was observed a few times. This chain links TRBV20-1 with TRBJ1-2; TRBD1 agrees at 7 bases. This CDR3 comprises 13 residues. The V segment lost 4 bases and the J segment 2 bases; nucleotides outside the gene matches: 4. Germline V gene data show CDR1 as DFQATT and CDR2 as SNEGSKA (reference sequence). The DNA of the CDR3 is TGCAGTGCTACAAAGACAGGGAACTATGGCTACACCTTC. Translating gives CSATKTGNYGYTF.

In the case of this clonotype: One junction end disagrees with the germline gene, perhaps due to a read error. The chain couples TRBV15 to TRBJ2-7, with D perhaps matching TRBD2 (5 bases). Germline V gives CDR1 LNHNV, CDR2 YYDKDF (reference sequence). The CDR3 is 11 amino acids. The DNA of the CDR3 is TGCGCCACCAGCGGCTTTTACGAGCAGTACTTC. Translating gives CATSGFYEQYF.

This clonotype was recorded a few times. This chain joins TRBV19 and TRBJ2-2, with TRBD1 as a possible D gene (6 bases). Germline V lookup: CDR1 LNHDA, CDR2 SQIVND (reference sequence). CDR3 length equals 15 residues. With 6 bases removed from V and 1 base from J, the gap between germline ends came to 12 bases. DNA of the CDR3: TGTGCCAGTAGCGCACCGGGACAGAACACCGGGGAGCTGTTTTTT. Its translation is CASSAPGQNTGELFF.

The chain links TRBV11-2 to TRBJ2-1; D ambiguous. Trimming pared 2 bases from V and 2 bases from J, leaving 10 bases between. The CDR3 has 15 amino acids. The germline CDR1 and CDR2 sequences are SGHAT and FQNNGV. The CDR3, as DNA: TGTGCCAGCAGCTTACTAGTGGGCACCTACAATGAGCAGTTCTTC. This gives the protein CASSLLVGTYNEQFF.

This sequence joins TRBV6-5 and TRBJ1-5; 8 bases are shared with TRBD1. Germline V CDR1 and CDR2: MNHEY, SVGAGI. The CDR3 loop spans 16 amino acids. V lost 0 bases to trimming and J lost 4 bases; unmatched junction nucleotides: 5. In DNA form, the CDR3 reads TGTGCCAGCAGTTACTCGAACAGGGGGTGGAATCAGCCCCAGCATTTT. Translating gives CASSYSNRGWNQPQHF.

The V and J genes are TRBV7-8 and TRBJ2-2; the D gene is possibly TRBD1 (5 bases). This CDR3 has 15 residues. CDR1 is SGHVS and CDR2 is FQNEAQ in the germline V gene. Trimming stripped 4 bases from V and 0 bases from J, with 9 bases between. In nucleotides, the CDR3 is TGTGCCAGCAGCTACCGACAGCCGAACACCGGGGAGCTGTTTTTT. It encodes CASSYRQPNTGELFF.

In the case of this clonotype: At one boundary the junction diverges from the germline segment, which might be a read error. The rearrangement joins TRBV29-1 to TRBJ1-2; the D is unclear. The CDR3 spans 8 residues. The germline V gene has CDR1 SQVTM and CDR2 ANQGSEA. Here the CDR3 reads CSVEGYAF. Written as DNA, the CDR3 is TGCAGCGTTGAAGGCTACGCCTTC. Full variable domain (remainder filled in from reference TRBV29-1 and TRBJ1-2): SAVISQKPSRDICQRGTSLTIQCQVDSQVTMMFWYRQQPGQSLTLIATANQGSEATYESGFVIDKFPISRPNLTFSTLTVSNMSPEDSSIYLCSVEGYAFGSGTRLTVV.

This rearrangement joins TRBV29-1 to TRBJ1-2; D is ambiguous. This CDR3 is 13 amino acids long. V was clipped by 8 bases and J by 1 base, with 14 bases between them. CDR1 and CDR2 from the germline V gene are SQVTM and ANQGSEA. CDR3 DNA: TGCAGCATCGAAGGTGGAGGTAACTATGGCTACACCTTC. This codes for CSIEGGGNYGYTF.

The J gene is TRBJ1-2, the V gene TRBV9; D not certain. V lost 2 bases and J 3 bases, leaving 11 bases between the germline ends. The germline CDR1 and CDR2 sequences are SGDLS and YYNGEE. The CDR3 has 14 amino acids. CDR3 in amino acids: CASSVSGVDYGYTF. CDR3 sequence (DNA): TGTGCCAGCAGCGTTTCTGGGGTAGACTATGGCTACACCTTC.

The V gene is TRBV20-1, the J gene TRBJ1-5; maybe TRBD1 (5 bases). CDR1 and CDR2 from the germline V gene are DFQATT and SNEGSKA (reference sequence). The V gene lost 4 bases and the J gene lost 5 bases, with 12 bases spanning the gap. The CDR3 runs 13 residues. CDR3 sequence: CSAKTRVDQPQHF. In DNA form, the CDR3 reads TGCAGTGCTAAAACCAGGGTTGATCAGCCCCAGCATTTT.

In its sample, this clonotype was seen many times. The chain combines TRBV28 with TRBJ1-6, with D perhaps matching TRBD1 (6 bases). The CDR3 contains 15 residues. Per germline, CDR1 MDHEN and CDR2 SYDVKM. Between the trimmed V and J ends, which lost 5 bases and 3 bases, there was a span of 11 bases. The CDR3 region has the DNA TGTGCCAGCAGTCCCGTGGACAGCTATAATTCACCCCTCCACTTT. Translating it yields CASSPVDSYNSPLHF.

This clonotype was observed many times. The chain links TRBV4-3 to TRBJ2-3; TRBD2 aligns across 12 bases. The CDR3 has 16 amino acids. After removal of 4 bases from V and 2 bases from J, the junction contained 4 bases not matched to a gene. The germline V gene encodes CDR1 LGHNA and CDR2 YSLEER. CDR3 region: CASSLGLAGPTDTQYF. CDR3 DNA: TGCGCCAGCAGCCTTGGACTAGCGGGGCCCACAGATACGCAGTATTTT.

As to this clonotype: A read error is possible here, since a much larger clone lies one base away. This chain joins TRBV14 and TRBJ1-4, with a tentative D call TRBD1 (5 bases). The germline CDR1 and CDR2 sequences are SGHDN and FVKESK. The CDR3 has 18 residues. For the CDR3, the DNA is TGTGCCAGCAGCCAAGATCGGGCAGGGACCCTAACTAATGAAAAACTGTCTTTT. Protein product: CASSQDRAGTLTNEKLSF. Supplemented by reference TRBV14 and TRBJ1-4, the full variable domain reads EAGVTQFPSHSVIEKGQTVTLRCDPISGHDNLYWYRRVMGKEIKFLLHFVKESKQDESGMPNNRFLAERTGGTYSTLKVQPAELEDSGVYFCASSQDRAGTLTNEKLSFGSGTQLSVL.

The V gene is TRBV4-2, the J gene TRBJ2-7, with D possibly TRBD1 on 5 matching bases. V lost 4 bases, J lost 0 bases, and 13 bases lay in between. The CDR3 runs to 15 residues. Germline assignment: CDR1 LGHNA and CDR2 YNFKEQ. The CDR3 sequence is CASSLSRQSSYEQYF. DNA for the CDR3: TGTGCCAGCAGCCTATCGAGACAGAGCTCCTACGAGCAGTACTTC.

The chain has TRBV2 and TRBJ1-1; a possible D gene is TRBD1 (6 bases). The germline gives CDR1 SNHLY, CDR2 FYNNEI. Deletions cut 6 bases from V and 4 bases from J, with 15 bases between. CDR3 size: 14 residues. Here the CDR3 DNA reads TGTGCCAGCAGGGCGGGAACAGGGTTCACTGAAGCTTTCTTT. It is translated as CASRAGTGFTEAFF.

The CDR3 nucleotides read TGTGCCAGCGGCGCGGGACTGACATACAATGAGCAGTTCTTC. Protein: CASGAGLTYNEQFF. The chain joins TRBV9 to TRBJ2-1, with D possibly TRBD2 on 6 matching bases. In germline, CDR1 is SGDLS, CDR2 YYNGEE. V lost 7 bases, J lost 4 bases, and 15 bases lay in between. This CDR3 contains 14 residues.

This clonotype was seen more than once but under ten times. The V and J genes are TRBV20-1 and TRBJ2-3; no reliable D call. The germline V gene has CDR1 DFQATT and CDR2 SNEGSKA (reference sequence). The CDR3 extends over 12 amino acids. Trimming took 0 bases from V and 2 from J, leaving 3 bases between them. As DNA, the CDR3 is TGCAGTGCTAGAGAAAACACAGATACGCAGTATTTT. Translated, it gives CSARENTDTQYF.

This clonotype showed up just a few times. The chain recombines TRBV7-8 with TRBJ2-4; the match to TRBD2 covers 8 bases. Germline-derived CDR1 and CDR2 are SGHVS and FQNEAQ. The CDR3 has 15 amino acids. Trimming at V came to 4 bases and at J to 6 bases, leaving 8 bases not matched to a gene. For the CDR3, the DNA is TGTGCCAGCAGCTCCGGGGCCGGGGGGGCAAACATTCAGTACTTC. Translated, it gives CASSSGAGGANIQYF.

In its sample, this clonotype was seen a few times. The genes are TRBV7-9 and TRBJ1-1; tentative D call: TRBD1 (5 bases). Germline assignment: CDR1 SEHNR and CDR2 FQNEAQ (reference sequence). The ends were cut back, 11 bases at V and 7 bases at J, with 14 bases in the middle. CDR3 length: 11 residues. The CDR3 coding sequence is TGTGCCGGATCCCCCGGGGGTGAAGCTTTCTTT. It yields the protein CAGSPGGEAFF.

The rearrangement uses TRBV9 and TRBJ2-1; 15 nucleotides match TRBD2. This CDR3 contains 19 residues. V trimming: 2 bases; J trimming: 0 bases; junction bases outside the gene matches: 6. Germline V lookup: CDR1 SGDLS, CDR2 YYNGEE. The CDR3 DNA follows: TGTGCCAGCAGCGTGGGACTAGCGGGAGGACACAGCTCCTACAATGAGCAGTTCTTC. Translating it yields CASSVGLAGGHSSYNEQFF.

The chain is built from TRBV3-1 and TRBJ1-2; no clear D. The V gene lost 0 bases and the J gene lost 2 bases, with 10 bases spanning the gap. This CDR3 is built from 15 residues. Germline assignment: CDR1 LGHDT and CDR2 YNNKEL (reference sequence). The CDR3: CASSQDMGRNYGYTF. In DNA form, the CDR3 reads TGTGCCAGCAGCCAAGATATGGGCAGGAACTATGGCTACACCTTC.

The chain employs TRBV10-1 and TRBJ2-1, with a weak D call TRBD2 (5 bases). V lost 4 bases and J lost 5, with 12 bases in between. In germline, CDR1 is WNHNN, CDR2 SYGVQD (reference sequence). This CDR3 spans 14 amino acids. The CDR3 protein is CASSAQLGNNEQFF. CDR3 DNA: TGCGCCAGCAGTGCTCAACTAGGGAACAATGAGCAGTTCTTC.

This clonotype was recorded a few times. The V call is TRBV5-1, the J call TRBJ1-1; no reliable D call. Germline V CDR1 and CDR2: SGHRS, YFSETQ. V was cut by 4 bases and J by 7 bases, with 8 bases left in between. CDR3 length: 11 residues. The CDR3 sequence: CASSVLGEAFF. CDR3 sequence (DNA): TGCGCCAGCAGCGTACTAGGTGAAGCTTTCTTT. Full variable domain (outside the CDR3, taken from reference TRBV5-1 and TRBJ1-1): KAGVTQTPRYLIKTRGQQVTLSCSPISGHRSVSWYQQTPGQGLQFLFEYFSETQRNKGNFPGRFSGRQFSNSRSEMNVSTLELGDSALYLCASSVLGEAFFGQGTRLTVV.